This entry lists 31 T cell receptor beta chains sequenced from one sample in a study of blood T cells in healthy people across ages. Primed by a sample-barcoded 5' primer and a J-beta primer mix, a second PCR proceeded for 7 to 11 cycles. In TCRdb, the 5' RACE reads were re-called with MiXCR into one record per CDR3 protein. The sample lists about a million distinct CDR3 sequences, less than 45% seen once, with about 12% in the top ten. Sequenced material: blood. These TCRs come from a man aged 18 to 35 in good health.

V is TRBV12-3 or TRBV12-4 and J is TRBJ2-3; TRBD2 might be the D (6 bases). The CDR3 covers 18 residues. The ends were cut back, 6 bases at V and 5 bases at J, with 27 bases in the middle. This chain's CDR3 is CASRSGLDITGSQDTQYF. CDR3 bases: TGTGCCAGCAGGTCGGGACTCGACATCACCGGGTCACAAGATACGCAGTATTTT.

This clonotype has more than one count but fewer than ten. The chain employs TRBV28 and TRBJ2-5; D is undetermined. CDR1 MDHEN and CDR2 SYDVKM come from the germline V gene. The CDR3 runs 16 residues. V shed 1 base and J shed 1 base, with 13 bases lying between them. CDR3 nucleotide sequence: TGTGCCAGCAGTTTATTAGGTTCGAGTGGCCAAGAGACCCAGTACTTC. It is translated as CASSLLGSSGQETQYF.

Concerning this clonotype: An end of the junction differs from the germline gene, which may be a read error. This chain uses TRBV4-1 with TRBJ1-5; D is uncertain. There are 14 residues in the CDR3. CDR1 MGHRA and CDR2 YSYEKL come from the germline V gene. The CDR3 nucleotides read TGCGCCAGCAACCCGAATTGGAGCAATCGGCCCCAGCATTTT. Translation gives CASNPNWSNRPQHF.

This chain connects TRBV10-3 to TRBJ2-3; D not certain. CDR1 ENHRY and CDR2 SYGVKD come from the germline V gene. This CDR3 has 19 residues. V was trimmed by 2 bases and J by 0 bases, leaving 21 bases between them. CDR3 amino acids: CAISEVTGSDDPSTDTQYF. The CDR3 DNA is TGTGCCATCAGTGAGGTCACTGGATCCGATGACCCTAGCACAGATACGCAGTATTTT.

CDR3 in amino acids: CASSRDRGFSNGYTF. CDR3 nucleotide sequence: TGTGCCAGCAGCCGGGACAGGGGGTTCTCGAATGGCTACACCTTC. The chain is built from TRBV27 and TRBJ1-2, with 11 bases matching TRBD1. CDR1 and CDR2 from the germline V gene are MNHEY and SMNVEV (reference sequence). V lost 6 bases to trimming and J lost 6 bases; unmatched junction nucleotides: 9. CDR3 length: 15 residues.

The rearrangement links TRBV3-1 to TRBJ2-7; D gene unclear. Germline loops: CDR1 LGHDT, CDR2 YNNKEL (reference sequence). The CDR3 is 12 residues long. Trimming took 0 bases from V and 2 from J, leaving 2 bases between them. DNA for the CDR3: TGTGCCAGCAGCCAAGATACCTACGAGCAGTACTTC. It codes for CASSQDTYEQYF.

The V and J genes are TRBV7-2 and TRBJ1-3; D is undetermined. The CDR3 runs to 14 residues. Trimming cost V 1 base and J 4 bases, with 8 bases left between them. CDR1 and CDR2 (germline): SGHTA, FQGNSA. CDR3 protein: CASSLGDPGNTIYF. In nucleotides, the CDR3 is TGTGCCAGCAGCTTAGGGGATCCCGGAAACACCATATATTTT. Complete variable domain (other parts from reference TRBV7-2 and TRBJ1-3): GAGVSQSPSNKVTEKGKDVELRCDPISGHTALYWYRQSLGQGLEFLIYFQGNSAPDKSGLPSDRFSAERTGGSVSTLTIQRTQQEDSAVYLCASSLGDPGNTIYFGEGSWLTVV.

This rearrangement joins TRBV4-2 to TRBJ2-7; D perhaps matches TRBD2 (6 bases). The DNA matches TRBJ2-5 better at its end, which makes the J call doubtful. The germline gives CDR1 LGHNA, CDR2 YNFKEQ. There are 16 residues in the CDR3. The CDR3 spells CASSQGAGGLGETQYF. The CDR3 region has the DNA TGTGCCAGCAGCCAAGGAGCTGGGGGGTTAGGAGAGACCCAGTACTTC.

This rearrangement joins TRBV28 to TRBJ1-1; 9 bases map to TRBD1. The CDR3 runs to 16 residues. V gave up 6 bases and J gave up 2 bases; unmatched junction bases: 10. The germline CDR1 and CDR2 sequences are MDHEN and SYDVKM. The CDR3 spells CASSLGQGYPNTEAFF. In nucleotides, the CDR3 is TGTGCCAGCAGCCTAGGACAGGGGTACCCTAACACTGAAGCTTTCTTT.

There are many counts of this clonotype. This chain links TRBV20-1 with TRBJ1-2; no clear D gene. The germline V and J ends were trimmed by 6 bases and 4 bases, with 9 bases remaining between them. The CDR3 contains 11 residues. Germline CDR1 DFQATT, CDR2 SNEGSKA (reference sequence). The CDR3 region is CSAQDTYGYTF. In DNA form, the CDR3 reads TGCAGTGCGCAAGACACCTATGGCTACACCTTC.

This chain joins TRBV12-3 or TRBV12-4 and TRBJ2-1, with TRBD1 matching over 7 bases. CDR3 length equals 11 residues. J gave up 14 bases and V 5 bases, and 6 bases lay outside the gene matches. The CDR3 loop is CASSEGAREFF. In nucleotides, the CDR3 is TGTGCCAGCAGTGAGGGGGCTAGGGAGTTCTTC.

This clonotype was found a few times. This chain uses TRBV6-2 or TRBV6-3 with TRBJ2-7, with D maybe TRBD1 (6 bases). Trimming pared 5 bases from V and 2 bases from J, leaving 10 bases between. Germline assignment: CDR1 MNHEY and CDR2 SVGEGT. The CDR3 spans 13 residues. CDR3 sequence: CASSRQAAYEQYF. The DNA for the CDR3 is TGTGCCAGCAGTCGACAGGCCGCCTACGAGCAGTACTTC.

Points on this clonotype: With a much larger clone just one base away, this may be a read error. V and J are TRBV6-2 or TRBV6-3 and TRBJ2-7; D ambiguous. The germline V gene has CDR1 MNHEY and CDR2 SVGEGT. The CDR3 has 17 amino acids. Trimming pared 5 bases from V and 7 bases from J, leaving 27 bases between. The DNA for the CDR3 is TGTGCCAGCAGTAGGACGTTGGACCCGCGGACCTACAATGAGCAGTACTTC. As protein: CASSRTLDPRTYNEQYF.

This clonotype was picked up a small number of times. The CDR3 region is CASSQGGLGTYPLHF. The CDR3 DNA is TGTGCCAGCAGCCAAGGGGGGTTGGGGACTTACCCCCTCCACTTT. The chain has TRBV4-2 and TRBJ1-6, with D possibly TRBD1 on 5 matching bases. Germline assignment: CDR1 LGHNA and CDR2 YNFKEQ. V lost 1 base and J 13 bases, leaving 17 bases between the germline ends. The CDR3 totals 15 residues.

This clonotype has only a few counts. This sequence joins TRBV4-1 and TRBJ1-5; maybe TRBD1 (5 bases). This CDR3 region has 13 residues. Per germline, CDR1 MGHRA and CDR2 YSYEKL. V lost 10 bases, J lost 3 bases, and 13 bases lay in between. CDR3 amino acids: CAKDTGINQPQHF. The CDR3 nucleotides read TGCGCCAAAGACACAGGCATCAATCAGCCCCAGCATTTT.

In its sample, this clonotype was seen a few times. DNA of the CDR3: TGTGCCAGCAGTTACGTACTAGCGGGGAATGAGCAGTTCTTC. Its protein product is CASSYVLAGNEQFF. This rearrangement joins TRBV6-6 to TRBJ2-1, with TRBD2 matching 10 bases. V gave up 2 bases and J gave up 7 bases; unmatched junction bases: 2. The germline CDR1 and CDR2 sequences are MNHNY and SVGAGI (reference sequence). This CDR3 contains 14 residues.

The chain uses TRBV6-1 and TRBJ1-2; D unclear. The CDR3 contains 11 residues. The V and J ends lost 4 bases and 5 bases respectively, with 5 bases between them. Looked up from germline, CDR1 is MNHNS and CDR2 is SASEGT. The CDR3 nucleotides are TGTGCCAGCAGTGGGGAGTATGGCTACACCTTC. This sequence encodes CASSGEYGYTF.

This clonotype was seen just once. This chain connects TRBV20-1 to TRBJ2-2; perhaps TRBD1 as D (8 bases). This CDR3 has 15 residues. CDR1 and CDR2 (germline): DFQATT, SNEGSKA (reference sequence). V was clipped by 6 bases and J by 4 bases, with 18 bases between them. CDR3 protein: CSATSTGGVTGELFF. CDR3 coding DNA: TGCAGTGCCACCTCTACAGGGGGGGTCACCGGGGAGCTGTTTTTT.

This clonotype was detected a few times. The chain combines TRBV19 with TRBJ2-7; weak D call: TRBD2 (5 bases). CDR3 size: 15 residues. The germline V and J ends were trimmed by 8 bases and 3 bases, with 20 bases remaining between them. Germline-derived CDR1 and CDR2 are LNHDA and SQIVND (reference sequence). The DNA of the CDR3 is TGTGCCAGTTCCTTGAGGGTAGCTCCCTACTACGAGCAGTACTTC. Translation gives CASSLRVAPYYEQYF.

This chain connects TRBV7-9 to TRBJ1-2; 7 bases line up with TRBD1. The CDR3 spans 16 residues. V lost 5 bases to trimming and J lost 4 bases; unmatched junction nucleotides: 13. The germline V gene encodes CDR1 SEHNR and CDR2 FQNEAQ (reference sequence). Here the CDR3 reads CASSHGTAEPTYGYTF. CDR3 nucleotide sequence: TGTGCCAGCAGCCATGGGACAGCCGAACCAACCTATGGCTACACCTTC.

V gene TRBV28 combines with J gene TRBJ1-5; no reliable D call. Germline V gene sequence: CDR1 MDHEN, CDR2 SYDVKM. The V and J ends lost 6 bases and 3 bases respectively, with 9 bases between them. The CDR3 contains 13 residues. Here the CDR3 reads CASSIEHNQPQHF. Here the CDR3 DNA reads TGTGCCAGCAGCATAGAACACAATCAGCCCCAGCATTTT. Looking up the rest from reference TRBV28 and TRBJ1-5 gives the full variable domain: DVKVTQSSRYLVKRTGEKVFLECVQDMDHENMFWYRQDPGLGLRLIYFSYDVKMKEKGDIPEGYSVSREKKERFSLILESASTNQTSMYLCASSIEHNQPQHFGDGTRLSIL.

V is TRBV18 and J is TRBJ2-3; maybe TRBD2 (5 bases). The CDR3 sequence is 14 residues long. In germline, CDR1 is KGHSH, CDR2 LQKENI. Trimming shortened V by 3 bases and J by 3 bases, and 10 bases separated the two germline ends. The CDR3 DNA reads TGTGCCAGCTCACCGAGGGAAATGACAGATACGCAGTATTTT. As protein: CASSPREMTDTQYF. The full variable domain, in which reference TRBV18 and TRBJ2-3 provide the parts outside the CDR3, is NAGVMQNPRHLVRRRGQEARLRCSPMKGHSHVYWYRQLPEEGLKFMVYLQKENIIDESGMPKERFSAEFPKEGPSILRIQQVVRGDSAAYFCASSPREMTDTQYFGPGTRLTVL.

The chain employs TRBV9 and TRBJ1-4; no clear D gene. The CDR3 covers 13 residues. Trimming pared 4 bases from V and 13 bases from J, leaving 17 bases between. Germline CDR1 reads SGDLS; CDR2 reads YYNGEE. The CDR3 sequence is CASSPTAEGGLFF. CDR3 sequence (DNA): TGTGCCAGCAGCCCAACTGCAGAAGGAGGACTGTTTTTT. Based on the CDR3 plus reference TRBV9 and TRBJ1-4, the full variable domain is DSGVTQTPKHLITATGQRVTLRCSPRSGDLSVYWYQQSLDQGLQFLIQYYNGEERAKGNILERFSAQQFPDLHSELNLSSLELGDSALYFCASSPTAEGGLFFGSGTQLSVL.

In this sample, this clonotype turned up a few times. The chain recombines TRBV4-2 with TRBJ2-3, with a weak D call TRBD2 (6 bases). The CDR3 is 16 residues long. Looked up from germline, CDR1 is LGHNA and CDR2 is YNFKEQ. V was shortened by 3 bases and J by 0 bases, with 13 bases between the two germline ends. The CDR3 here is CASSHVGTVSTDTQYF. The CDR3 nucleotides read TGTGCCAGCAGCCATGTCGGGACTGTTAGCACAGATACGCAGTATTTT.

This chain joins TRBV6-1 and TRBJ1-3; D might be TRBD1 (6 bases). With 3 bases removed from V and 0 bases from J, the gap between germline ends came to 12 bases. The CDR3 runs to 16 residues. CDR1 is MNHNS, CDR2 SASEGT, per germline. Written as DNA, the CDR3 is TGTGCCAGCAGTGAGTCCGCAGGGGACTCTGGAAACACCATATATTTT. Encoded protein: CASSESAGDSGNTIYF.

This clonotype showed up just a few times. V and J are TRBV5-1 and TRBJ2-3; 11 bases map to TRBD1. The length of the CDR3 is 16 residues. The germline V gene has CDR1 SGHRS and CDR2 YFSETQ. V trimming: 2 bases; J trimming: 3 bases; junction bases outside the gene matches: 5. CDR3 DNA: TGCGCCAGCAGCTTTGGTGGACAGGGGGCAACAGATACGCAGTATTTT. This encodes CASSFGGQGATDTQYF.

The chain carries TRBV7-9 and TRBJ1-2; the D gene is possibly TRBD1 (6 bases). Trimming took off 5 bases at V and 3 bases at J, with 22 bases between the two ends. The CDR3 extends over 17 amino acids. CDR1 and CDR2 (germline): SEHNR, FQNEAQ (reference sequence). CDR3 DNA sequence: TGTGCCAGCAGCCTGGGTTGGAGGGGGGGCGAAGACTATGGCTACACCTTC. The encoded protein is CASSLGWRGGEDYGYTF.

The genes are TRBV9 and TRBJ2-7; possibly TRBD1 or TRBD2 for D (5 bases each). With 2 bases removed from V and 6 bases from J, the gap between germline ends came to 12 bases. This CDR3 comprises 13 residues. The germline CDR1 and CDR2 sequences are SGDLS and YYNGEE. CDR3 DNA: TGTGCCAGCAGCGTCTCGTGGGGGAGCGAGCAGTACTTC. This translates into CASSVSWGSEQYF.

The chain is built from TRBV6-2 or TRBV6-3 and TRBJ1-1; D call uncertain. The CDR3 covers 13 residues. Germline-derived CDR1 and CDR2 are MNHEY and SVGEGT. V lost 6 bases and J lost 6, with 14 bases in between. The CDR3 here is CASRTRPRAEAFF. In DNA form, the CDR3 reads TGTGCCAGCAGGACTCGGCCGCGGGCTGAAGCTTTCTTT.

This clonotype came up many times. The chain joins TRBV20-1 to TRBJ2-1, with TRBD1 as a possible D gene (6 bases). V was cut by 3 bases and J by 3 bases, with 15 bases left in between. Germline CDR1 is DFQATT and CDR2 is SNEGSKA (reference sequence). The CDR3 length is 15 residues. For the CDR3, the DNA is TGCAGTGCTAGCAGGGGACGCTACCGCTACAATGAGCAGTTCTTC. Its translation is CSASRGRYRYNEQFF.

The gene calls are TRBV29-1 and TRBJ1-1; 8 nucleotides match TRBD1. This CDR3 is 17 amino acids long. The germline CDR1 and CDR2 sequences are SQVTM and ANQGSEA. The trim removed 6 bases at V and 0 bases at J, leaving 15 bases unmatched. The CDR3 sequence is CSVGTRRGPVVNTEAFF. The CDR3 DNA reads TGCAGCGTCGGGACCCGCAGGGGGCCGGTGGTGAACACTGAAGCTTTCTTT.